This T cell receptor beta chain was captured by sequencing in a study of blood T cell repertoires in COVID-19. As for the study in general: Samples taken during acute and convalescent COVID-19 were collected in the United States, Italy and Spain.

This clone came up once. Trimming took 1 base from V and 10 from J, leaving 10 bases between them. Germline loops: CDR1 MDHEN, CDR2 SYDVKM. This CDR3 has 12 amino acids. In the original workflow: Quantification of nucleated cells was approximated via reference gene primer amplification. Here immunoSEQ multiplex PCR was the method, and the copy in TCRdb shows in-frame clones only, minus some. That table furnishes V, J and clone size, whereas the DNA furnished D and trimming. The profile shows 120,000 to 150,000 clones, around 87% of them singletons. Which cohort a participant joined came from the clinical history participants gave.

The origin of this receptor is a woman aged 25 to 45 with acute COVID-19. This sequence joins TRBV28 and TRBJ1-1, with D unclear. Material for sequencing was PBMCs or T cells enriched from blood (not recorded which). CDR3 sequence: CASSLSGLGAFF. DNA of the CDR3: TGTGCCAGCAGTTTATCAGGTTTGGGAGCTTTCTTT.